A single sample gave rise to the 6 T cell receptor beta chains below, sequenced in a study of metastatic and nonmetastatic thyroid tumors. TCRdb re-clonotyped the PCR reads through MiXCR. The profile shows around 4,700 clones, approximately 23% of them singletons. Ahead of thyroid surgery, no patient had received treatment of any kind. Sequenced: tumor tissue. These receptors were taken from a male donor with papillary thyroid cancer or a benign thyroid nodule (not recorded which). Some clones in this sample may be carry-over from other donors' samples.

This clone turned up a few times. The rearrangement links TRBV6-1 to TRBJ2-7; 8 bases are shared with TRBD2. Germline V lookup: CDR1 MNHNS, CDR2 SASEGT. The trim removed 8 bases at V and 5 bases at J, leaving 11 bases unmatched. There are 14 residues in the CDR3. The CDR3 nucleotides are TGTGCCAGCTCAATGGGCGGGAGGCTCGACGAGCAGTACTTC. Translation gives CASSMGGRLDEQYF.

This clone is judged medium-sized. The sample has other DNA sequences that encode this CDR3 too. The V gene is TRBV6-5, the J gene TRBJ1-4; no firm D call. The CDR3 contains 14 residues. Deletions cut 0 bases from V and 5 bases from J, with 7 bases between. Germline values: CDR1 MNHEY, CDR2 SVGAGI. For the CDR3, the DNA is TGTGCCAGCAGTTACTCAGGTGGCAATGAAAAACTGTTTTTT. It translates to CASSYSGGNEKLFF.

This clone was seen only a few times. Written as DNA, the CDR3 is TGTGCCAGCAGCCGTCCCGGGACAGGGAACGAGCAGTACTTC. Encoded protein: CASSRPGTGNEQYF. The chain carries TRBV28 and TRBJ2-7; 9 nucleotides agree with TRBD1. V was pared by 6 bases and J by 5 bases, with 8 bases of the junction left unmatched. There are 14 residues in the CDR3. Germline V lookup: CDR1 MDHEN, CDR2 SYDVKM. The entire variable domain, with the rest obtained from reference TRBV28 and TRBJ2-7, is as follows: DVKVTQSSRYLVKRTGEKVFLECVQDMDHENMFWYRQDPGLGLRLIYFSYDVKMKEKGDIPEGYSVSREKKERFSLILESASTNQTSMYLCASSRPGTGNEQYFGPGTRLTVT.

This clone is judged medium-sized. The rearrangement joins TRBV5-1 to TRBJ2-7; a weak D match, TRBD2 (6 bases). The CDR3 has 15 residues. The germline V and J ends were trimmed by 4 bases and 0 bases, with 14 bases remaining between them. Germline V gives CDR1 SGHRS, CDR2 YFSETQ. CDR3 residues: CASSPGGSGSYEQYF. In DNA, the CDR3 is TGCGCCAGCAGCCCCGGAGGGAGCGGCTCCTACGAGCAGTACTTC.

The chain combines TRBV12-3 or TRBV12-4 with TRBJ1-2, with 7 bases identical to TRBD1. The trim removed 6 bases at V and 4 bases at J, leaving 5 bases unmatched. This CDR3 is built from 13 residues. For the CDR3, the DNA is TGTGCCAGCAGCCCGGGGACAGCCTATGGCTACACCTTC. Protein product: CASSPGTAYGYTF.

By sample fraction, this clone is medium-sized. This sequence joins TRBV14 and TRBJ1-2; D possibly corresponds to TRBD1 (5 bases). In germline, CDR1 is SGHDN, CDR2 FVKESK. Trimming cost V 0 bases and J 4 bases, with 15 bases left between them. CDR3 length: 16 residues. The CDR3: CASSQDGAGSTYGYTF. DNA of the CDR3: TGTGCCAGCAGCCAAGATGGGGCAGGGTCTACCTATGGCTACACCTTC.